Presented here are 6 T cell receptor beta chains from one specimen sequenced in a study of CD8+ T cells in alopecia areata. As the sequencing template, cDNA was produced by extracting RNA and reverse transcribing it. Measured with immunoSEQ multiplex PCR; TCRdb has only the in-frame clones, and not every one. Of roughly 140,000 clones listed, 40% to 65% are singletons. Sequencing was performed on CD8+ T cells sorted from blood, taken at week 0. These receptors all come from a human donor with alopecia areata.

On this clone itself: One junction end disagrees with the germline gene, perhaps due to a read error. The V gene is TRBV6-6, the J gene TRBJ1-4, with D hard to call. CDR1 and CDR2 (germline): MNHNY, SVGAGI (reference sequence). The CDR3 covers 14 residues. CDR3 region: CASTYPQENEKLFF. The CDR3 DNA follows: TGTGCCAGCACTTACCCCCAGGAAAATGAAAAACTGTTTTTT.

This clone was detected only a few times. The chain uses TRBV4-1 and TRBJ2-7; 7 bases line up with TRBD1. J was trimmed by 0 bases and V by 2 bases; bases with no gene match: 7. This CDR3 is built from 16 residues. Germline V gene lookup returns CDR1 MGHRA and CDR2 YSYEKL. The CDR3 is CASSQKAGGSSYEQYF. CDR3 DNA: TGCGCCAGCAGCCAAAAAGCAGGGGGAAGCTCCTACGAGCAGTACTTC.

This chain uses TRBV7-2 with TRBJ2-1; D ambiguous. The CDR3 is made up of 14 amino acids. Trimming shortened V by 0 bases and J by 8 bases, and 11 bases separated the two germline ends. The germline gives CDR1 SGHTA, CDR2 FQGNSA. CDR3 nucleotides: TGTGCCAGCAGCTTAGCTTTCGGGTGGGATGAGCAGTTCTTC. This gives the protein CASSLAFGWDEQFF.

This chain uses TRBV14 with TRBJ2-7; 7 positions match TRBD1. Germline V lookup: CDR1 SGHDN, CDR2 FVKESK. This CDR3 contains 15 residues. V trimming: 3 bases; J trimming: 0 bases; junction bases outside the gene matches: 5. Here the CDR3 reads CASSHRDSLSYEQYF. The CDR3 bases are TGTGCCAGCAGCCACCGGGACAGCCTCTCCTACGAGCAGTACTTC.

The chain links TRBV15 to TRBJ2-3, with D uncertain. Trimming took 0 bases from V and 2 from J, leaving 3 bases between them. The germline CDR1 and CDR2 sequences are LNHNV and YYDKDF (reference sequence). The CDR3 extends over 13 amino acids. This chain's CDR3 is CATSRETTDTQYF. For the CDR3, the DNA is TGTGCCACCAGCAGAGAGACCACAGATACGCAGTATTTT.

This clone came up a few times. The V call is TRBV27, the J call TRBJ2-7; D possibly corresponds to TRBD1 (6 bases). The CDR3 is 15 amino acids. Germline assignment: CDR1 MNHEY and CDR2 SMNVEV (reference sequence). Trimming removed 4 bases from V and 0 bases from J, with 13 bases in between. In DNA, the CDR3 is TGTGCCAGCAGTTCCCCGCAGGGGCACTCCTACGAGCAGTACTTC. It translates to CASSSPQGHSYEQYF.